This T cell receptor (beta chain) was obtained from a study of T cells in Graves' hyperthyroidism and ophthalmopathy. When ophthalmopathy did not progress within 18 months, Graves' hyperthyroidism was considered stable. Amplified TCR beta CDR3 regions came from RNA transcripts. TCR CDR3 underwent first-round RT-PCR with the HTBI primer set. TCRdb recomputed calls from the multiplex PCR reads with MiXCR, one row per CDR3 protein. The profile shows 700,000 to 950,000 distinct CDR3 sequences, roughly a third of them singletons. This clonotype was observed a handful of times. This sequence was found in a woman in her thirties or forties with Graves' hyperthyroidism. Sequences were obtained from blood.

CDR3 residues: CASSATGLAQPQHF. The DNA of the CDR3 is TGCGCCAGCAGCGCGACAGGGCTTGCTCAGCCCCAGCATTTT. The chain combines TRBV4-3 with TRBJ1-5; TRBD1 agrees at 7 bases. Germline loops: CDR1 LGHNA, CDR2 YSLEER. V lost 5 bases to trimming and J lost 6 bases; unmatched junction nucleotides: 7. The CDR3 has 14 amino acids.